These T cell receptor beta chains were read from a single sample in a study of human T cells and chemical hapten exposure. TCRdb redid the calling of the RACE reads with MiXCR, one entry per CDR3 protein. The data contain tens of thousands of distinct CDR3 sequences, 10% to 12% of them singletons. The sequencing here drew on whole blood, taken in connection with sensitization to the hapten diphenylcyclopropenone (DPC). These receptors were collected from a woman aged 50 to 60 with alopecia areata. Some clones in this sample may be carry-over from other donors' samples. Each CDR3 is given with its conserved first and last residue. Fields, in order: V gene, D gene, J gene, CDR3 length, clone size, CDR3 protein, CDR3 DNA. D genes are given only for firm matches. Expanded clones are given a class, and other clones once, few, many or no size at all.

>TRBV6-2/TRBV6-3|TRBD2|TRBJ2-1|14|many
CASSEGLARNEQFF
TGTGCCAGCAGCGAGGGACTAGCGCGCAATGAGCAGTTCTTC
>TRBV13|TRBD1|TRBJ2-7|15|few
CASSSQDRSSYEQYF
TGTGCCAGCAGCTCTCAGGACAGGTCCTCCTACGAGCAGTACTTC
>TRBV28|TRBD1|TRBJ1-6|16|many
CASRYWDRGYNSPLHF
TGTGCCAGCAGGTACTGGGACAGGGGTTATAATTCACCCCTCCACTTT
>TRBV21-1|.|TRBJ2-3|17|many
CASSKERDGRGPDTQYF
TGTGCCAGCAGCAAGGAACGCGATGGTAGGGGCCCAGATACGCAGTATTTT
>TRBV6-2/TRBV6-3|.|TRBJ2-1|16|.
CASSYPSGPKGNEQFF
TGTGCCAGCAGTTACCCCTCCGGTCCTAAAGGCAATGAGCAGTTCTTC
>TRBV20-1|TRBD1|TRBJ2-7|14|few
CSATSRDRTYEQYF
TGCAGTGCTACGAGCCGGGACAGGACGTACGAGCAGTACTTC
>TRBV4-1|.|TRBJ1-5|15|many
CASSQDGSFGQPQHF
TGCGCCAGCAGCCAAGATGGCAGCTTTGGACAGCCCCAGCATTTT
>TRBV6-2/TRBV6-3|.|TRBJ2-7|15|.
CASLPTGGSSYEQYF
TGTGCCAGCCTCCCAACAGGCGGGTCATCCTACGAGCAGTACTTC
>TRBV10-3|TRBD2|TRBJ2-2|17|few
CAISEPSGRALAGELFF
TGTGCCATCAGTGAGCCTAGCGGGAGGGCCCTCGCCGGGGAGCTGTTTTTT
>TRBV11-2|.|TRBJ2-2|15|.
CASSPGTAQSGELFF
TGTGCCAGCAGCCCCGGGACGGCCCAAAGCGGGGAGCTGTTTTTT
>TRBV5-5|TRBD2|TRBJ2-1|19|many
CASSLAVLAGASSTDEQFF
TGTGCCAGCAGCTTGGCCGTTCTAGCGGGAGCCAGCTCTACCGATGAGCAGTTCTTC
>TRBV29-1|.|TRBJ1-1|10|few
CSVGVTEAFF
TGCAGCGTTGGGGTTACTGAAGCTTTCTTT
>TRBV5-4|.|TRBJ1-2|13|many
CASSLTGSDGYTF
TGTGCCAGCAGCTTGACAGGGAGTGATGGCTACACCTTC
>TRBV30|.|TRBJ1-2|12|few
CAWSVPGTSYTF
TGTGCCTGGAGTGTCCCCGGGACGAGCTACACCTTC
>TRBV5-1|.|TRBJ2-2|14|.
CASRLSGNTGELFF
TGCGCCAGCCGCCTCTCGGGGAATACCGGGGAGCTGTTTTTT
>TRBV7-3|.|TRBJ2-2|15|many
CASSLSGVGTGELFF
TGTGCCAGCAGCTTATCGGGAGTAGGGACCGGGGAGCTGTTTTTT
>TRBV28|.|TRBJ2-3|17|few
CASSSLRSTGSTDTQYF
TGTGCCAGCAGTTCACTTCGATCTACAGGGTCCACAGATACGCAGTATTTT
>TRBV20-1|.|TRBJ1-5|13|.
CSARRGADQPQHF
TGCAGTGCTAGGAGGGGGGCCGATCAGCCCCAGCATTTT
>TRBV7-3|TRBD2|TRBJ2-1|16|few
CASSPSGGSSYNEQFF
TGTGCCAGCAGCCCTAGCGGGGGGAGCTCCTACAATGAGCAGTTCTTC
>TRBV30|.|TRBJ1-1|13|many
CAWNREVRTEAFF
TGTGCCTGGAACAGGGAGGTAAGGACTGAAGCTTTCTTT
>TRBV3-2|.|TRBJ2-7|15|.
CASSPFSGGSYEQYF
TGTGCCAGCAGCCCCTTCTCGGGAGGCTCCTACGAGCAGTACTTC
>TRBV7-9|TRBD2|TRBJ2-3|16|few
CASSPGLAGSTDTQYF
TGTGCCAGCAGCCCGGGACTAGCGGGTAGCACAGATACGCAGTATTTT
>TRBV29-1|TRBD2|TRBJ2-2|13|.
CSVGTSGHGELFF
TGCAGCGTTGGGACTAGCGGGCACGGGGAGCTGTTTTTT
>TRBV24-1|TRBD1|TRBJ2-5|13|.
CATSPTGLETQYF
TGTGCCACCAGTCCGACAGGGCTGGAGACCCAGTACTTC
>TRBV12-3/TRBV12-4|.|TRBJ1-6|14|many
CATQNGGWNSPLHF
TGTGCCACCCAGAATGGCGGGTGGAATTCACCCCTCCACTTT
>TRBV7-6|.|TRBJ2-5|13|many
CASSPTRTETQYF
TGTGCCAGCAGCCCCACGAGGACCGAGACCCAGTACTTC
>TRBV25-1|.|TRBJ1-5|14|many
CASRGVGDNQPQHF
TGTGCCAGCAGGGGGGTGGGGGATAATCAGCCCCAGCATTTT
>TRBV9|TRBD1|TRBJ1-5|14|.
CASSVGTGSQPQHF
TGTGCCAGCAGCGTAGGGACAGGGAGCCAGCCCCAGCATTTT
>TRBV28|TRBD1|TRBJ1-4|15|many
CASSPGTGPNEKLFF
TGTGCCAGCAGTCCCGGGACAGGACCTAATGAAAAACTGTTTTTT
>TRBV6-5|.|TRBJ2-6|15|few
CASSHQSSGANVLTF
TGTGCCAGCAGTCACCAAAGCTCTGGGGCCAACGTCCTGACTTTC
>TRBV20-1|TRBD1|TRBJ1-1|17|many
CSARGDREADMNTEAFF
TGCAGTGCTAGAGGGGACAGGGAGGCCGACATGAACACTGAAGCTTTCTTT
>TRBV20-1|TRBD1|TRBJ1-5|16|few
CSAPAGQGSSNQPQHF
TGCAGTGCACCCGCCGGACAGGGCAGTAGCAATCAGCCCCAGCATTTT
>TRBV12-3/TRBV12-4|.|TRBJ2-7|14|.
CASSFAGPAYEQYF
TGTGCCAGCAGTTTTGCCGGGCCTGCCTACGAGCAGTACTTC
>TRBV18|.|TRBJ1-3|15|few
CASSPQGPSGNTIYF
TGTGCCAGCTCACCACAAGGTCCTTCTGGAAACACCATATATTTT
>TRBV11-2|.|TRBJ2-7|12|many
CASSLDLGTEYF
TGTGCCAGCAGCTTAGATCTTGGGACGGAGTACTTC